The 19 T cell receptor beta chains reported below all come from one sample, sequenced in a study of CD8+CD57+ T cells in acquired aplastic anemia. The sequenced patients had an expansion of CD8+CD57+ cells seen by flow cytometry. Genomic DNA, the template, was used for profiling of the TCR beta VDJ and CDR3. TCRdb passed the reads through MiXCR, listing each CDR3 protein once. The sample shows some 140,000 distinct CDR3 sequences, approximately 52% of them seen only once. Sequencing used sorted CD4+, CD8+, or CD8+CD57+ T cells (not recorded which) from PBMCs. These receptors were taken from a human donor with aplastic anemia.

The chain has TRBV12-3 or TRBV12-4 and TRBJ1-6; 7 nucleotides align to TRBD1. Trimming removed 4 bases from V and 9 bases from J; junction bases left unmatched: 6. This CDR3 comprises 14 residues. In DNA form, the CDR3 reads TGTGCCAGCAGTTCGGTCGACAGGGTTTCACCCCTCCACTTT. Protein sequence: CASSSVDRVSPLHF.

V gene TRBV2 combines with J gene TRBJ1-2; TRBD1 might be the D (6 bases). Trimming took 4 bases from V and 5 from J, leaving 8 bases between them. Germline V gives CDR1 SNHLY, CDR2 FYNNEI. This CDR3 contains 12 residues. For the CDR3, the DNA is TGTGCCAGCAGTGGGGGGGCATATGGCTACACCTTC. It codes for CASSGGAYGYTF. Filled out from reference TRBV2 and TRBJ1-2, the complete variable domain reads EPEVTQTPSHQVTQMGQEVILRCVPISNHLYFYWYRQILGQKVEFLVSFYNNEISEKSEIFDDQFSVERPDGSNFTLKIRSTKLEDSAMYFCASSGGAYGYTFGSGTRLTVV.

In regard to this clonotype: A much larger clone differs by one base, so this may be a read error. The V call is TRBV5-1, the J call TRBJ2-5; 9 bases line up with TRBD2. CDR1 and CDR2 from the germline V gene are SGHRS and YFSETQ. This CDR3 has 15 residues. This chain's CDR3 is CVSSLERGAGETQYF. The CDR3 DNA follows: TGCGTCAGCAGCTTGGAGCGGGGGGCCGGAGAGACCCAGTACTTC.

The genes are TRBV7-8 and TRBJ2-7; 8 bases line up with TRBD2. The CDR3 covers 14 residues. Trimming removed 5 bases from V and 7 bases from J; junction bases left unmatched: 10. CDR1 and CDR2 (germline): SGHVS, FQNEAQ. CDR3 nucleotides: TGTGCCAGCAGCGAACTAGCGGACCAGGGGGAGCAGTACTTC. Translating it yields CASSELADQGEQYF. Based on the CDR3 plus reference TRBV7-8 and TRBJ2-7, the full variable domain is GAGVSQSPRYKVAKRGQDVALRCDPISGHVSLFWYQQALGQGPEFLTYFQNEAQLDKSGLPSDRFFAERPEGSVSTLKIQRTQQEDSAVYLCASSELADQGEQYFGPGTRLTVT.

This clonotype turned up a few times. The chain carries TRBV7-8 and TRBJ1-1; perhaps TRBD1 as D (5 bases). CDR1 is SGHVS and CDR2 is FQNEAQ in the germline V gene. The CDR3 is 14 residues long. Trimming took 3 bases from V and 1 from J, leaving 9 bases between them. The chain's CDR3 is CASSLGGSNTEAFF. The CDR3 DNA sequence: TGTGCCAGCAGCTTGGGGGGTTCGAACACTGAAGCTTTCTTT.

This clonotype came up many times. The genes are TRBV6-5 and TRBJ2-1; the D gene is possibly TRBD2 (6 bases). Trimming took 4 bases from V and 1 from J, leaving 8 bases between them. This CDR3 has 14 residues. CDR1 and CDR2 from the germline V gene are MNHEY and SVGAGI. The chain's CDR3 is CASSSGLSYNEQFF. CDR3 coding DNA: TGTGCCAGCAGTTCCGGACTATCCTACAATGAGCAGTTCTTC.

There are many counts of this clonotype. The chain combines TRBV19 with TRBJ2-7, with D unresolved. Trimming shortened V by 3 bases and J by 0 bases, and 6 bases separated the two germline ends. The CDR3 has 13 amino acids. Per the germline V gene, CDR1 is LNHDA and CDR2 is SQIVND (reference sequence). CDR3 protein: CASSISHSYEQYF. In nucleotides, the CDR3 is TGTGCCAGTAGTATTTCCCACTCCTACGAGCAGTACTTC.

This clonotype was observed many times. This chain joins TRBV4-2 and TRBJ1-6; D is undetermined. Germline loops: CDR1 LGHNA, CDR2 YNFKEQ. Trimming removed 3 bases at V and 6 bases at J, with 15 bases between. There are 16 residues in the CDR3. CDR3 protein: CASSHIGIDLNSPLHF. The CDR3 DNA reads as TGTGCCAGCAGCCACATCGGAATAGATCTTAATTCACCCCTCCACTTT.

This chain uses TRBV5-1 with TRBJ2-7; 9 positions match TRBD1. The germline CDR1 and CDR2 sequences are SGHRS and YFSETQ. CDR3 length: 15 amino acids. V lost 0 bases, J lost 3 bases, and 4 bases stayed unmatched. CDR3 in DNA: TGCGCCAGCAGCTTGGCCCTGGGACAGGGCTACGAGCAGTACTTC. Encoded protein: CASSLALGQGYEQYF.

V and J are TRBV29-1 and TRBJ2-5; D remains unclear. This CDR3 has 13 residues. The V gene lost 4 bases and the J gene lost 2 bases, with 11 bases spanning the gap. Per the germline V gene, CDR1 is SQVTM and CDR2 is ANQGSEA. The CDR3 DNA reads as TGCAGCGTTGGAGGTCAGACGCAAGAGACCCAGTACTTC. Translation: CSVGGQTQETQYF.

Many counts were recorded for this clonotype. This sequence joins TRBV6-4 and TRBJ2-7; D gene ambiguous. Looked up from germline, CDR1 is MRHNA and CDR2 is SNTAGT. CDR3 length: 13 residues. Trimming took 4 bases from V and 2 from J, leaving 9 bases between them. The DNA for the CDR3 is TGTGCCAGCAGTGTAGGAGTGACCTACGAGCAGTACTTC. Amino acid sequence: CASSVGVTYEQYF.

This clonotype was counted at least ten times. This sequence joins TRBV9 and TRBJ2-7; tentative D call: TRBD2 (6 bases). With 2 bases removed from V and 0 bases from J, the gap between germline ends came to 9 bases. CDR1 and CDR2 (germline): SGDLS, YYNGEE. This CDR3 comprises 14 residues. This CDR3 reads CASSVRDFSYEQYF. The CDR3 DNA follows: TGTGCCAGCAGCGTCCGGGACTTCTCCTACGAGCAGTACTTC.

This clonotype showed up many times. The chain uses TRBV9 and TRBJ2-2; D gene unclear. Germline V gene data show CDR1 as SGDLS and CDR2 as YYNGEE. The CDR3 contains 11 residues. The V gene lost 5 bases and the J gene lost 6 bases, with 5 bases spanning the gap. In DNA, the CDR3 is TGTGCCAGCAGTAGCTCCGGGGAGCTGTTTTTT. The encoded protein is CASSSSGELFF.

This clonotype was picked up many times. V gene TRBV11-2 combines with J gene TRBJ2-3, with D possibly being TRBD2 (6 bases). Germline CDR1 is SGHAT and CDR2 is FQNNGV. V shed 4 bases and J shed 6 bases, with 17 bases lying between them. The CDR3 extends over 15 amino acids. CDR3 loop: CASSSTWDSRDTQYF. CDR3 nucleotides: TGTGCCAGCAGCTCCACCTGGGACTCCAGGGATACGCAGTATTTT. The full variable domain, its missing parts supplied by reference TRBV11-2 and TRBJ2-3, is EAGVAQSPRYKIIEKRQSVAFWCNPISGHATLYWYQQILGQGPKLLIQFQNNGVVDDSQLPKDRFSAERLKGVDSTLKIQPAKLEDSAVYLCASSSTWDSRDTQYFGPGTRLTVL.

As regards this clonotype: One junction end disagrees with the germline gene, perhaps due to a read error. V gene TRBV7-7 combines with J gene TRBJ1-3; 11 bases align to TRBD1. Germline CDR1 SSHAT, CDR2 FNYEAQ (reference sequence). There are 18 residues in the CDR3. CDR3 amino acids: CASSPSEEDRGLGYTIYF. In DNA form, the CDR3 reads TGTGCTAGCAGCCCCTCAGAGGAGGACAGGGGGCTCGGATACACCATATATTTT.

This clonotype has a handful of counts. V usage is TRBV10-2 and J usage is TRBJ2-3; 12 bases line up with TRBD1. V lost 1 base, J lost 3 bases, and 5 bases stayed unmatched. This CDR3 has 17 residues. Looked up from germline, CDR1 is WSHSY and CDR2 is SAAADI. CDR3 coding DNA: TGCGCCAGCAGTGAGTGGGCGGGACAGGGGGCAACAGATACGCAGTATTTT. It encodes CASSEWAGQGATDTQYF.

This clonotype has just a few counts. The chain combines TRBV24-1 with TRBJ1-2, with D possibly TRBD1 on 5 matching bases. Germline loops: CDR1 KGHDR, CDR2 SFDVKD. With 2 bases removed from V and 8 bases from J, the gap between germline ends came to 17 bases. The CDR3 has 15 amino acids. The CDR3 DNA sequence: TGTGCCACCAGTGATTCCTGGGGCGAGCTCGGAGGCTACACCTTC. This gives the protein CATSDSWGELGGYTF.

The chain couples TRBV29-1 to TRBJ1-1; weak D call: TRBD1 (6 bases). Deletions cut 4 bases from V and 0 bases from J, with 15 bases between. Germline loops: CDR1 SQVTM, CDR2 ANQGSEA. This CDR3 spans 15 amino acids. The CDR3 here is CSVGTAQRMNTEAFF. The CDR3 coding sequence is TGCAGCGTTGGGACAGCGCAACGCATGAACACTGAAGCTTTCTTT.

For this clonotype: The junction differs from germline at one of its ends, possibly a read error. The CDR3 DNA reads as TGTGCCGGCAGCACAAGGGCGGTTGGGCAGTTCTTC. Amino acid sequence: CAGSTRAVGQFF. This chain uses TRBV11-2 with TRBJ2-1; D is unresolved. Germline values: CDR1 SGHAT, CDR2 FQNNGV. The CDR3 runs to 12 residues. The complete variable domain, with remaining parts taken from reference TRBV11-2 and TRBJ2-1, reads EAGVAQSPRYKIIEKRQSVAFWCNPISGHATLYWYQQILGQGPKLLIQFQNNGVVDDSQLPKDRFSAERLKGVDSTLKIQPAKLEDSAVYLCAGSTRAVGQFFGPGTRLTVL.